The T cell receptor beta chain described here comes from a study of T cells in Graves' hyperthyroidism and ophthalmopathy. This clonotype was recorded at least ten times. The CDR3 extends over 15 amino acids. Germline CDR1 and CDR2: DFQATT and SNEGSKA (reference sequence). Trimming removed 5 bases from V and 2 bases from J; junction bases left unmatched: 11. It was RNA transcripts that yielded the amplified TCR beta CDR3 regions. Initially, a first-round RT-PCR of the TCR CDR3 employed the HTBI primer set. TCRdb reanalysed the multiplex PCR reads using MiXCR and keeps one entry per CDR3 protein. In the table there are 500,000 to 750,000 distinct CDR3 sequences, 46% of which are singletons.

This sequence joins TRBV20-1 and TRBJ2-7; 8 nucleotides agree with TRBD2. The sequenced sample was peripheral blood or thyroid tissue (not recorded which). This clonotype was sampled from a woman between 18 and 29 years old with Graves' hyperthyroidism. The DNA for the CDR3 is TGCAGTGCTTTGGGACTAGATTATCGGCCCTACGAGCAGTACTTC. As protein: CSALGLDYRPYEQYF.